This is a list of T cell receptor beta chains from one sample in a study of blood T cell repertoires in COVID-19. Assay used: immunoSEQ multiplex PCR; TCRdb lists only in-frame clones, some missing. The sample has around 250,000 clones, over 80% seen once; the top ten hold more than 1%. Source material: PBMCs or T cells enriched from blood (not recorded which). The receptor set was obtained from a human donor in a cohort exposed to, infected with or recovered from COVID-19 (not recorded which). The donor label of this sample is uncertain. Each CDR3 is given with its conserved first and last residue. A D gene is named only where the DNA matches it firmly.

v_call	j_call	d_call	cdr3_nt	cdr3_aa
TRBV27	TRBJ1-2	NA	TGTGCCAGCAGTTTAGCGGGGGCCTATGGCTACACCTTC	CASSLAGAYGYTF
TRBV4-3	TRBJ2-2	TRBD1	TGCGCCAGCAGCCAAAAGGGGGCGACTGGCGGGGAGCTGTTTTTT	CASSQKGATGGELFF
TRBV6-5	TRBJ2-7	NA	TGTGCCAGCAGCGGACAGTCGTCGTACGAGCAGTACTTC	CASSGQSSYEQYF
TRBV10-3	TRBJ2-7	TRBD2	TGTGCCATCAGACGGACTCTAGCGGGGCTACCCTACGAGCAGTACTTC	CAIRRTLAGLPYEQYF
TRBV10-3	TRBJ1-5	NA	TGTGCCATCAGTGAGTCCCCGACAGGATCGGATCAGCCCCAGCATTTT	CAISESPTGSDQPQHF
TRBV5-8	TRBJ2-7	TRBD1	TGTGCCAGCAGCTTGTTAACAGGGGGCCGCTACGAGCAGTACTTC	CASSLLTGGRYEQYF
TRBV19	TRBJ2-3	NA	TGTGCCAGTAGTAGTCCAGGGCGAGGAGATACGCAGTATTTT	CASSSPGRGDTQYF
TRBV5-1	TRBJ1-1	NA	TGCGCCAGCAGCTTGGGGGAGGAAGCTTTCTTT	CASSLGEEAFF
TRBV5-1	TRBJ2-1	TRBD2	TGCGCCAGCAGCTTTGACCCTAGCGGGGGGAACAATGAGCAGTTCTTC	CASSFDPSGGNNEQFF
TRBV7-3	TRBJ2-1	NA	TGTGCCAGCAGCTTAATAGCTCGGGTGGGCAATGAGCAGTTCTTC	CASSLIARVGNEQFF
TRBV5-4	TRBJ2-5	NA	TGTGCCAGCAGCCCGGTGGGGGGGCTTGAGACCCAGTACTTC	CASSPVGGLETQYF
TRBV7-9	TRBJ1-6	NA	TGTGCCAGCAGCTTAGATGGGGCGAGCTCCTATAATTCACCCCTCCACTTT	CASSLDGASSYNSPLHF